Each of the 3 T cell receptor beta chains below was sequenced from the same sample in a study of identical twins. TCRdb recomputed calls from the 5' RACE reads with MiXCR, one row per CDR3 protein. The sample lists 570,000 or so distinct CDR3 sequences; around 9.6% were seen once. This same sample was also part of a study on yellow fever vaccine responses in identical twins.

Sequencing input: PBMCs. The source is a woman aged 18-29 years in good health.

V usage is TRBV30 and J usage is TRBJ1-2, with TRBD1 as a possible D gene (5 bases). CDR1 is GTSNPN and CDR2 is SVGIG in the germline V gene (reference sequence). There are 11 residues in the CDR3. V shed 4 bases and J shed 9 bases, with 12 bases lying between them. CDR3 protein: CAWTTDTSYTF. In nucleotides, the CDR3 is TGTGCCTGGACAACGGACACAAGCTACACCTTC.

This clonotype has a count of ten or more. The V gene is TRBV29-1, the J gene TRBJ2-1, with 14 bases lining up with TRBD2. The germline V gene encodes CDR1 SQVTM and CDR2 ANQGSEA. The CDR3 has 16 residues. The V segment lost 4 bases and the J segment 4 bases; nucleotides outside the gene matches: 6. The DNA for the CDR3 is TGCAGCGTTGGGGGACTAGCGGGAGCTGGTTACAATGAGCAGTTCTTC. Protein sequence: CSVGGLAGAGYNEQFF.

This clonotype showed up many times. The J gene is TRBJ1-4, the V gene TRBV7-9, with 7 bases identical to TRBD1. Germline CDR1 and CDR2: SEHNR and FQNEAQ (reference sequence). The CDR3 sequence is 13 residues long. J gave up 4 bases and V 5 bases, and 1 base lay outside the gene matches. CDR3 in DNA: TGTGCCAGCAGCCGGGACAGTAATGAAAAACTGTTTTTT. Translation gives CASSRDSNEKLFF.